This T cell receptor beta chain stems from a study of blood T cell repertoires in COVID-19. Germline values: CDR1 SEHNR, CDR2 FQNEAQ (reference sequence). V was clipped by 5 bases and J by 3 bases, with 3 bases between them. CDR3 length: 11 amino acids. In the original workflow: How many nucleated cells were present was estimated from reference gene primer amplification. Repertoires were generated with immunoSEQ multiplex PCR, while TCRdb's copy carries only in-frame clones and drops some. The DNA gave D and trimming, while V, J and clone size come from that table. The sample lists around 150,000 clones, about 80% seen once, with approximately 10% in the top ten.

The clonotype was recovered from a man in his fifties who had recovered from COVID-19. This chain connects TRBV7-9 to TRBJ2-3; no clear D gene. Sequencing input: PBMCs or T cells enriched from blood (not recorded which). CDR3 coding DNA: TGTGCCAGCAGCCTAACAGATACGCAGTATTTT. This translates into CASSLTDTQYF. The full variable domain, completed using reference TRBV7-9 and TRBJ2-3, is DTGVSQNPRHKITKRGQNVTFRCDPISEHNRLYWYRQTLGQGPEFLTYFQNEAQLEKSRLLSDRFSAERPKGSFSTLEIQRTEQGDSAMYLCASSLTDTQYFGPGTRLTVL.